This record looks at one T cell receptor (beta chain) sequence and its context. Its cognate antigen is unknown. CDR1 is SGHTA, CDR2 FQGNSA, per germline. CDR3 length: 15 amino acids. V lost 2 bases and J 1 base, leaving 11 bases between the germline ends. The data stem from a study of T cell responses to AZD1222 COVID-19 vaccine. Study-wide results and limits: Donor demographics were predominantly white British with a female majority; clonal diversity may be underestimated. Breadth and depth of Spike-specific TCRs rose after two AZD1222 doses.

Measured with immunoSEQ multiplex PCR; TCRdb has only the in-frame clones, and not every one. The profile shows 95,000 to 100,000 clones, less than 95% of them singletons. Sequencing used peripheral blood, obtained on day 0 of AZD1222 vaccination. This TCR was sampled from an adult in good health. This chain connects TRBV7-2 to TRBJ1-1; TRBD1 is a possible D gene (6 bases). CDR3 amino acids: CASSLYWGANTEAFF. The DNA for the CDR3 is TGTGCCAGCAGCTTATACTGGGGGGCGAACACTGAAGCTTTCTTT.